The next 14 T cell receptor beta chains were all read from a single sample in a study of beta chain features in type 1 diabetes. Expressed TCRB transcripts were sequenced because the isolated RNA had all been reverse transcribed beforehand. Some clones are missing from TCRdb's copy, which holds only in-frame ones; the method was immunoSEQ multiplex PCR. The repertoire holds about 470,000 clones, with approximately 30% as singletons. The sequenced sample consisted of naive CD4+ T cells from blood. The receptors were gathered from a man younger than 35 in good health.

This clone came up a few times. The chain links TRBV5-1 to TRBJ2-7, with TRBD2 matching over 12 bases. Germline CDR1 SGHRS, CDR2 YFSETQ. The CDR3 consists of 15 residues. Losses at the gene ends were 0 bases for V and 6 bases for J; bases not matched to a gene: 4. CDR3 sequence reads: CASSLGTSGKSEQYF. The CDR3 DNA reads as TGCGCCAGCAGCTTGGGGACTAGCGGGAAGAGCGAGCAGTACTTC. Combining the CDR3 with reference TRBV5-1 and TRBJ2-7 gives the whole variable domain KAGVTQTPRYLIKTRGQQVTLSCSPISGHRSVSWYQQTPGQGLQFLFEYFSETQRNKGNFPGRFSGRQFSNSRSEMNVSTLELGDSALYLCASSLGTSGKSEQYFGPGTRLTVT.

CDR3 amino acids: CASSDPQGATYNEQFF. CDR3 bases: TGTGCCAGCAGTGACCCACAGGGGGCAACATACAATGAGCAGTTCTTC. The V gene is TRBV25-1, the J gene TRBJ2-1; TRBD1 aligns across 9 bases. Germline assignment: CDR1 MGHDK and CDR2 SYGVNS. CDR3 length: 16 residues. J gave up 4 bases and V 3 bases, and 7 bases lay outside the gene matches.

The chain uses TRBV5-1 and TRBJ1-4; 7 bases map to TRBD1. With V trimmed by 4 bases and J by 5 bases, 11 bases remained unmatched. This CDR3 comprises 16 residues. Germline loops: CDR1 SGHRS, CDR2 YFSETQ. The CDR3 region is CASSRNPGQKNEKLFF. The DNA for the CDR3 is TGCGCCAGCAGCCGAAACCCGGGACAGAAAAATGAAAAACTGTTTTTT.

The CDR3 nucleotides are TGTGCCAGCAGCCAGGAGGTTGGTGAGCAGTTCTTC. This codes for CASSQEVGEQFF. The V call is TRBV5-6, the J call TRBJ2-1; possibly TRBD2 for D (5 bases). The V gene's germline CDR1 is SGHDT and CDR2 YYEEEE. The CDR3 covers 12 residues. The germline V and J ends were trimmed by 4 bases and 9 bases, with 11 bases remaining between them.

DNA for the CDR3: TGTGCCAGCATGAGGGCGGTCTACAATGAGCAGTTCTTC. Translating gives CASMRAVYNEQFF. The rearrangement links TRBV2 to TRBJ2-1, with D perhaps matching TRBD2 (5 bases). This CDR3 is 13 amino acids long. V was cut by 7 bases and J by 3 bases, with 10 bases left in between. Germline CDR1 and CDR2: SNHLY and FYNNEI.

The CDR3 nucleotides read TGTGCCAGCAGCTTGGCGGGACAGGGTAACGCTGAAGCTTTCTTT. Translating it yields CASSLAGQGNAEAFF. The V gene is TRBV5-6, the J gene TRBJ1-1; 9 nucleotides match TRBD1. Germline assignment: CDR1 SGHDT and CDR2 YYEEEE. The V and J ends lost 0 bases and 6 bases, in that order; junction bases with no gene match: 6. The CDR3 sequence is 15 residues long.

As for this clone: The sample contains more than one DNA sequence encoding this CDR3. This chain connects TRBV30 to TRBJ1-5; D uncertain. Germline loops: CDR1 GTSNPN, CDR2 SVGIG (reference sequence). The CDR3 covers 13 residues. The V end lost 0 bases, the J end lost 3 bases, and 6 bases lay between the germline ends. The CDR3 DNA reads TGTGCCTGGAGTGTGCGTATCAATCAGCCCCAGCATTTT. Translated: CAWSVRINQPQHF.

This clone has more than one count but fewer than ten. The sample holds other DNA sequences that translate to the same CDR3. The chain joins TRBV30 to TRBJ2-7; the D gene is possibly TRBD2 (5 bases). Germline V gives CDR1 GTSNPN, CDR2 SVGIG (reference sequence). This CDR3 spans 13 amino acids. The ends were cut back, 1 base at V and 1 base at J, with 8 bases in the middle. The CDR3 nucleotides are TGTGCCTGGAGTGGAGGGAGATCCTACGAGCAGTACTTC. It encodes CAWSGGRSYEQYF.

This clone was seen more than once but under ten times. Distinct nucleotide sequences in the sample also encode this CDR3. The V call is TRBV29-1, the J call TRBJ2-2; a possible D gene is TRBD1 (5 bases). Germline assignment: CDR1 SQVTM and CDR2 ANQGSEA. This CDR3 contains 12 residues. Trimming pared 6 bases from V and 5 bases from J, leaving 10 bases between. The CDR3 is CSVARQTGELFF. The CDR3 nucleotides are TGCAGCGTAGCCCGACAGACCGGGGAGCTGTTTTTT.

For the CDR3, the DNA is TGTGCCAGCAGCTTAACCCAGGGAGCTAATGAAAAACTGTTTTTT. Protein product: CASSLTQGANEKLFF. V usage is TRBV7-9 and J usage is TRBJ1-4; a possible D gene is TRBD1 (5 bases). The CDR3 has 15 residues. From germline, CDR1 is SEHNR and CDR2 FQNEAQ (reference sequence). V was clipped by 2 bases and J by 3 bases, with 10 bases between them.

This clone was seen a few times. The chain recombines TRBV29-1 with TRBJ1-1; D gene uncertain. The V and J ends lost 3 bases and 6 bases respectively, with 11 bases between them. Germline CDR1 reads SQVTM; CDR2 reads ANQGSEA. This CDR3 is built from 12 residues. This CDR3 reads CSVDEGPPEAFF. The CDR3 DNA follows: TGCAGCGTTGATGAGGGCCCCCCTGAAGCTTTCTTT.

The chain employs TRBV6-6 and TRBJ2-1; 9 nucleotides agree with TRBD2. The V and J ends lost 10 bases and 4 bases, in that order; junction bases with no gene match: 8. Germline V gene lookup returns CDR1 MNHNY and CDR2 SVGAGI (reference sequence). CDR3 length equals 14 residues. CDR3 in DNA: TGTGCCATACGCCCTAGCGGGGAGTACAATGAGCAGTTCTTC. Its protein is CAIRPSGEYNEQFF.

This clone appeared a few times. The chain combines TRBV30 with TRBJ2-1; D tentatively reads TRBD1 or TRBD2 (5 bases each). The germline CDR1 and CDR2 sequences are GTSNPN and SVGIG (reference sequence). The germline V and J ends were trimmed by 4 bases and 6 bases, with 10 bases remaining between them. The CDR3 is 12 amino acids. CDR3 in amino acids: CAWNGDRNEQFF. As DNA, the CDR3 is TGTGCCTGGAATGGGGACCGCAATGAGCAGTTCTTC.

This clone has just a few counts. The chain links TRBV5-1 to TRBJ2-5; a weak D match, TRBD1 (6 bases). V was pared by 0 bases and J by 3 bases, with 9 bases between. CDR3 length: 14 residues. Germline V CDR1 and CDR2: SGHRS, YFSETQ. The chain's CDR3 is CASSLADSEETQYF. CDR3 DNA: TGCGCCAGCAGCTTGGCGGACAGTGAAGAGACCCAGTACTTC.